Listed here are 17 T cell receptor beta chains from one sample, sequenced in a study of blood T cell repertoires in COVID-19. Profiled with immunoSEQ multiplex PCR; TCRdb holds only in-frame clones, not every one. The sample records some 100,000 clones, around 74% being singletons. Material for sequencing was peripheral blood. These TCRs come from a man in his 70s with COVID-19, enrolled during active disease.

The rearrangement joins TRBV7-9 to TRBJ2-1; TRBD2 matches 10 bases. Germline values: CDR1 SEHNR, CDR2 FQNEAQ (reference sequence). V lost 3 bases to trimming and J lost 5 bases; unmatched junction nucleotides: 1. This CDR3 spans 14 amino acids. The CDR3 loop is CASSLGLANNEQFF. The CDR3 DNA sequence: TGTGCCAGCAGCTTGGGACTAGCGAACAATGAGCAGTTCTTC.

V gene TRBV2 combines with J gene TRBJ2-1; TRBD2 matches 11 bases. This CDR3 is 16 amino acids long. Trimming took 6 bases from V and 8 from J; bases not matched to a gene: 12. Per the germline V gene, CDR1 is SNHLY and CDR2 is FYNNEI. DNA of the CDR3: TGTGCCAGCAGGTTACTAGCGGGAGCCAGACTCGATGAGCAGTTCTTC. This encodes CASRLLAGARLDEQFF.

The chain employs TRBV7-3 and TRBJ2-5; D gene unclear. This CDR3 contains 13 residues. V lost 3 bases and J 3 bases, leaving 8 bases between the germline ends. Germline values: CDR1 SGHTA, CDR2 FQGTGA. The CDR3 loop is CASSFQAKETQYF. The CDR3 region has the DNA TGTGCCAGCAGCTTTCAAGCTAAAGAGACCCAGTACTTC. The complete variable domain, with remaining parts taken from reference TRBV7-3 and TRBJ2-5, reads GAGVSQTPSNKVTEKGKYVELRCDPISGHTALYWYRQSLGQGPEFLIYFQGTGAADDSGLPNDRFFAVRPEGSVSTLKIQRTERGDSAVYLCASSFQAKETQYFGPGTRLLVL.

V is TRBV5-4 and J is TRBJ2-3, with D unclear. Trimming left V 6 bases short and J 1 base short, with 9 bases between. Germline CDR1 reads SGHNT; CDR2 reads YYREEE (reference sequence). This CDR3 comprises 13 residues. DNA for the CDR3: TGTGCCAGCATGCGTGTGGGCACAGATACGCAGTATTTT. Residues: CASMRVGTDTQYF.

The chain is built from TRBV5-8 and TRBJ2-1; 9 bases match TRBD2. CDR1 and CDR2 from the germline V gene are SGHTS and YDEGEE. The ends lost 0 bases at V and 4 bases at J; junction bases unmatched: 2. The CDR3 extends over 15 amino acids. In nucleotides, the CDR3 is TGTGCCAGCAGCTTGGGGCTAGCGGGATACAATGAGCAGTTCTTC. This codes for CASSLGLAGYNEQFF.

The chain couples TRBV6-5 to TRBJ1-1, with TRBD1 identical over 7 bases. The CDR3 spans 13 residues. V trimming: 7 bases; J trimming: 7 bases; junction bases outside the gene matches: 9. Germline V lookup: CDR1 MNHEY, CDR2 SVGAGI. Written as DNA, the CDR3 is TGTGCCAGCATTTCTCCTGGACAGGTTGAAGCTTTCTTT. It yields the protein CASISPGQVEAFF.

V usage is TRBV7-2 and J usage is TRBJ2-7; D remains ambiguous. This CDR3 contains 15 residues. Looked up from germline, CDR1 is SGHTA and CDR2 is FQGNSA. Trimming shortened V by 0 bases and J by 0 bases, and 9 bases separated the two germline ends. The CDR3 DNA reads TGTGCCAGCAGCTTAGCCAGGCGAAGCTCCTACGAGCAGTACTTC. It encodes CASSLARRSSYEQYF.

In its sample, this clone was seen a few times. Here the CDR3 reads CASSHGLAGKNTGELFF. The CDR3 region has the DNA TGTGCCAGCAGCCATGGTCTAGCGGGCAAGAACACCGGGGAGCTGTTTTTT. The chain carries TRBV7-9 and TRBJ2-2, with 8 bases lining up with TRBD2. This CDR3 comprises 17 residues. V lost 5 bases to trimming and J lost 1 base; unmatched junction nucleotides: 9. Germline values: CDR1 SEHNR, CDR2 FQNEAQ (reference sequence).

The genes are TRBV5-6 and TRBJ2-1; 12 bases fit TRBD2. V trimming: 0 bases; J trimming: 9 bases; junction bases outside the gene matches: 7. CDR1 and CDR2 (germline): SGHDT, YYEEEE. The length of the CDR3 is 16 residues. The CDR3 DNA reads TGTGCCAGCAGCTTGGTTCCCCTAGCGGGAGGGGGTGAGCAGTTCTTC. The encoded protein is CASSLVPLAGGGEQFF.

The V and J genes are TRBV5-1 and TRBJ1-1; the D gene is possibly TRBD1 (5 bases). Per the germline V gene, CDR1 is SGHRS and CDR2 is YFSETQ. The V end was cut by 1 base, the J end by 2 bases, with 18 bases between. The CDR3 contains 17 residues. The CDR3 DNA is TGCGCCAGCAGCTTGTATCCGGGGGGAACTCCAAACACTGAAGCTTTCTTT. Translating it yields CASSLYPGGTPNTEAFF.

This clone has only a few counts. The CDR3 DNA reads TGTGCCAGCAGCCACTGGGGGGGATTTGATCAGCCCCAGCATTTT. Protein product: CASSHWGGFDQPQHF. The rearrangement joins TRBV5-5 to TRBJ1-5; D possibly corresponds to TRBD1 (5 bases). V dropped 4 bases and J dropped 5 bases, with 16 bases sitting between them. Germline-derived CDR1 and CDR2 are SGHKS and YYEKEE (reference sequence). The CDR3 length is 15 residues.

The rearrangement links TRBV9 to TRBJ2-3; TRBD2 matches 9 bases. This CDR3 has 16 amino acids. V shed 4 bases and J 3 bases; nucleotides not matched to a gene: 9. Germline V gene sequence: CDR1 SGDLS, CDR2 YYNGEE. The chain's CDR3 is CASSPPTSGPTDTQYF. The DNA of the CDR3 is TGTGCCAGCAGCCCACCGACTAGCGGACCAACAGATACGCAGTATTTT.

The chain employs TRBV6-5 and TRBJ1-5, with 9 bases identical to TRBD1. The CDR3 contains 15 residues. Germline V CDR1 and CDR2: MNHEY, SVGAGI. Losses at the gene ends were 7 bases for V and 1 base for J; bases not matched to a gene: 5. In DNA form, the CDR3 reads TGTGCCAGCAAATCCGGGACAGGGAGCAATCAGCCCCAGCATTTT. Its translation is CASKSGTGSNQPQHF.

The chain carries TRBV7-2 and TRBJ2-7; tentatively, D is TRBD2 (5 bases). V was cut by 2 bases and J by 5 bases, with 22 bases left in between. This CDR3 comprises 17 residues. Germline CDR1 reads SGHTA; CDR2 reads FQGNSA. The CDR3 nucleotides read TGTGCCAGCAGCTTATTCGGGCTTTACTCTCCTAGCCACGAGCAGTACTTC. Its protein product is CASSLFGLYSPSHEQYF.

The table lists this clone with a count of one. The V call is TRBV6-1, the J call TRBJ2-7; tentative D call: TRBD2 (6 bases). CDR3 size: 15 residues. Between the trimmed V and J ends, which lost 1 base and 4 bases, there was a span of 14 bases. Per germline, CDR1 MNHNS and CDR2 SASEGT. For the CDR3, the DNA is TGTGCCAGCAGTGAAGGGCCGGGAGCCATATACGAGCAGTACTTC. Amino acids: CASSEGPGAIYEQYF.

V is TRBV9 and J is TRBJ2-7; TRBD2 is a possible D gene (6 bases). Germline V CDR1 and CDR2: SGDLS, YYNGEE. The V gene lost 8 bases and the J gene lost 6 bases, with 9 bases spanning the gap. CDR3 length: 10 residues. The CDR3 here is CARRRGEQYF. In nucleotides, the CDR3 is TGTGCCAGGAGGAGGGGCGAGCAGTACTTC.

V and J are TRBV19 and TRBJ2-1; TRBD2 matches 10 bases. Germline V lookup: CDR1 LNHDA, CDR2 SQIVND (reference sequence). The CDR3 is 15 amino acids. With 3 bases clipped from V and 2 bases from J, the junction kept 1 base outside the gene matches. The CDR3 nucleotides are TGTGCCAGTAGTATGGGACTAGCGCCCTACAATGAGCAGTTCTTC. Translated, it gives CASSMGLAPYNEQFF.